A selection of T cell receptor beta chains follows, all from one sample in a study of blood T cells in healthy people across ages. In TCRdb, the 5' RACE reads were re-called with MiXCR into one record per CDR3 protein. The profile covers around 870,000 distinct CDR3 sequences, with 29% appearing a single time and roughly 17% taken by the ten largest. Sample: blood. The origin of the receptors is a woman aged 80 or older in good health. The CDR3 runs from the conserved cysteine through the conserved F or W. D genes are given only for firm matches. Clone size is given for some rows only: seen once, a few or many times, or a class if the clone is expanded.

clone_size	d_call	v_call	j_call	cdr3_aa	cdr3_nt
many	TRBD1	TRBV12-3/TRBV12-4	TRBJ2-6	CASSLRQGAQANVLTF	TGTGCCAGCAGTCTCCGACAGGGGGCGCAGGCCAACGTCCTGACTTTC
many	NA	TRBV5-1	TRBJ2-1	CASSSLGVEQFF	TGCGCCAGCAGCTCCCTAGGGGTAGAGCAGTTCTTC
many	NA	TRBV7-9	TRBJ1-4	CASSALSGNEKLFF	TGTGCCAGCAGCGCCTTGTCCGGTAATGAAAAACTGTTTTTT
many	NA	TRBV11-2	TRBJ2-5	CASSLRPGKQETQYF	TGTGCCAGCAGCTTAAGGCCAGGGAAGCAAGAGACCCAGTACTTC
many	TRBD1	TRBV5-1	TRBJ2-3	CASSFQGASDTQYF	TGCGCCAGCAGCTTCCAGGGGGCGTCAGATACGCAGTATTTT
NA	NA	TRBV20-1	TRBJ2-7	CSATDLDKSEQYF	TGCAGTGCTACCGACCTAGACAAAAGCGAGCAGTACTTC
many	NA	TRBV20-1	TRBJ1-4	CSAYSPTNEKLFF	TGCAGTGCTTACAGCCCAACTAATGAAAAACTGTTTTTT
many	TRBD2	TRBV27	TRBJ2-1	CASSSMRGANYNEQFF	TGTGCCAGCAGTTCGATGCGGGGGGCAAATTACAATGAGCAGTTCTTC
many	NA	TRBV6-5	TRBJ2-7	CASSYRLLPGGGSEQYF	TGTGCCAGCAGTTACCGACTTTTGCCAGGGGGCGGGAGCGAGCAGTACTTC
NA	TRBD2	TRBV20-1	TRBJ2-1	CSARTSGRYNEQFF	TGCAGTGCTAGAACTAGCGGGAGGTACAATGAGCAGTTCTTC
few	TRBD2	TRBV10-3	TRBJ2-5	CAIGTSGGIPATEQYF	TGTGCCATCGGGACTAGCGGGGGAATCCCTGCAACTGAGCAGTACTTC
few	NA	TRBV7-8	TRBJ1-6	CASSPRDSPLHF	TGTGCCAGCAGCCCAAGGGACTCACCCCTCCACTTT
many	TRBD2	TRBV12-3/TRBV12-4	TRBJ2-1	CASSLTSGGSYNEQFF	TGTGCCAGCAGCTTAACAAGCGGGGGGTCCTACAATGAGCAGTTCTTC
NA	NA	TRBV7-2	TRBJ1-5	CASSLKAGGGQPQHF	TGTGCCAGCAGCTTGAAGGCGGGGGGAGGTCAGCCCCAGCATTTT
many	TRBD1	TRBV12-3/TRBV12-4	TRBJ1-6	CASNPQGANSPLHF	TGTGCCAGCAACCCACAGGGGGCGAATTCACCCCTCCACTTT
NA	NA	TRBV9	TRBJ2-1	CASSVALGTRVGNGQFF	TGTGCCAGCAGCGTAGCGCTGGGGACAAGGGTGGGCAATGGGCAGTTCTTC